The clone carrying this TCR beta chain was seen a handful of times. Its antigen is currently unknown. Use of 60 Vbeta and 13 Jbeta primers characterized the PCR. Method: immunoSEQ multiplex PCR; TCRdb's copy keeps in-frame clones and lacks some. The repertoire holds around 100,000 clones, with over 70% as singletons. The record originates from a study of cytomegalovirus exposure and HLA in healthy donors. Study at large: A previous analysis identified 100 million or so unique TCR beta sequences derived from approximately 190 million T cells.

Overall study findings and caveats: A missense variant in DCLRE1C was later tied to TCR beta V- and J-gene trimming. Looking again later, the authors saw that most CMV-associated TCR beta chains seemed HLA-restricted. Cytomegalovirus status, reportedly, was diagnosed with high specificity and sensitivity by the classifier.

Germline assignment: CDR1 SEHNR and CDR2 FQNEAQ (reference sequence). Trimming removed 5 bases at V and 3 bases at J, with 17 bases between. CDR3 size: 15 residues. The clonotype was recovered from a man aged 50 to 60 in good health and CMV-seropositive. This sequence joins TRBV7-9 and TRBJ2-7; TRBD2 might be the D (6 bases). Sequenced sample: PBMCs. CDR3 residues: CASSPPRGVDYEQYF. CDR3 sequence (DNA): TGTGCCAGCAGCCCCCCGCGCGGGGTCGACTACGAGCAGTACTTC.